The clone carrying this TCR beta chain has ten or more counts. Its cognate antigen is unknown. TCRdb recomputed calls from the 5' RACE reads with MiXCR, one row per CDR3 protein. The table has some 22,000 distinct CDR3 sequences, approximately 5% seen once; the top ten hold 4% to 5.5%. This record comes from a study of early T cells in non-severe SARS-CoV-2 infection. Broader study findings: Private and CD4 specificities were missed by VDJdb matching, which favored anti-spike CD8 responses.

V shed 0 bases and J shed 6 bases, with 9 bases lying between them. CDR1 and CDR2 (germline): SGHTA, FQGNSA. This CDR3 is 15 amino acids long. This receptor was identified in an adult who was a healthcare worker with PCR-confirmed SARS-CoV-2 infection or an uninfected control (not recorded which). The sequenced material came from whole blood. This chain uses TRBV7-2 with TRBJ1-6; D remains ambiguous. CDR3 DNA sequence: TGTGCCAGCAGCTTAGCCCCGTCTGGTAATTCACCCCTCCACTTT. This encodes CASSLAPSGNSPLHF.